This T cell receptor beta chain was obtained from a study of cytomegalovirus exposure and HLA in healthy donors. The study, taken as a whole, reports: CMV serostatus was the only immune exposure information that was available. A cluster of highly shared sequence variants was likely a sequencing artifact. From TCR beta sequences, most subjects' HLA-A and HLA-B alleles were reportedly predicted accurately.

The CDR3 totals 12 residues. Germline V gene sequence: CDR1 SQVTM, CDR2 ANQGSEA. With 6 bases clipped from V and 5 bases from J, the junction kept 3 bases outside the gene matches. A remark on this clone: Its antigen remains unidentified.

PCR involved 60 Vbeta and 13 Jbeta primers. Clones were read by immunoSEQ multiplex PCR, and TCRdb kept only the in-frame ones, dropping some. The table has about 140,000 clones, 75% to 90% seen once. Material: PBMCs. The clonotype originates from a woman aged 25 to 39 in good health and CMV-seronegative. This sequence joins TRBV29-1 and TRBJ1-4; 7 bases match TRBD1. The CDR3 nucleotides are TGCAGCGTACGACAGGGAAATGAAAAACTGTTTTTT. It codes for CSVRQGNEKLFF. The complete variable domain, with remaining parts taken from reference TRBV29-1 and TRBJ1-4, reads SAVISQKPSRDICQRGTSLTIQCQVDSQVTMMFWYRQQPGQSLTLIATANQGSEATYESGFVIDKFPISRPNLTFSTLTVSNMSPEDSSIYLCSVRQGNEKLFFGSGTQLSVL.